This passage covers 26 T cell receptor beta chains from one sample sequenced in a study of blood T cell repertoires in COVID-19. The data were produced by immunoSEQ multiplex PCR, yet TCRdb's version contains in-frame clones alone and is incomplete. Here the sample spans about 67,000 clones, approximately 75% being singletons. Sequencing was carried out using peripheral blood. The receptor source for this set is an older woman with acute or convalescent COVID-19.

This clone occurred once. The genes are TRBV5-6 and TRBJ1-5; D ambiguous. This CDR3 comprises 13 residues. Germline V lookup: CDR1 SGHDT, CDR2 YYEEEE. The V end lost 3 bases, the J end lost 5 bases, and 9 bases lay between the germline ends. Here the CDR3 DNA reads TGTGCCAGCAGCTCGGCAGGATATCAGCCCCAGCATTTT. It encodes CASSSAGYQPQHF.

The rearrangement links TRBV12-3 or TRBV12-4 to TRBJ1-5; 7 bases align to TRBD1. The CDR3 is 12 amino acids. Losses at the gene ends were 7 bases for V and 11 bases for J; bases not matched to a gene: 8. Written as DNA, the CDR3 is TGTGCCAGCAATATCGGACAGGCAGCCCAGCATTTT. As protein: CASNIGQAAQHF.

V gene TRBV11-2 combines with J gene TRBJ2-7, with D hard to call. V was pared by 1 base and J by 1 base, with 5 bases between. In germline, CDR1 is SGHAT, CDR2 FQNNGV. CDR3 length: 13 amino acids. DNA of the CDR3: TGTGCCAGCAGCTTAGGCGCTTCCTACGAGCAGTACTTC. Translating gives CASSLGASYEQYF.

The V and J genes are TRBV27 and TRBJ1-4; the D gene is possibly TRBD1 (5 bases). V was shortened by 5 bases and J by 6 bases, with 13 bases between the two germline ends. This CDR3 is built from 14 residues. CDR1 is MNHEY, CDR2 SMNVEV, per germline (reference sequence). The CDR3 is CASSRGWSHEKLFF. The CDR3 DNA reads TGTGCCAGCAGTCGGGGGTGGAGTCATGAAAAACTGTTTTTT.

This clone has just one count. The chain combines TRBV5-1 with TRBJ2-1, with D possibly TRBD2 on 5 matching bases. The CDR3 consists of 13 residues. Trimming removed 1 base from V and 5 bases from J, with 7 bases in between. Germline loops: CDR1 SGHRS, CDR2 YFSETQ. The DNA of the CDR3 is TGCGCCAGCAGCTTGTTGACTAACAATGAGCAGTTCTTC. Its protein is CASSLLTNNEQFF.

This clone was found a few times. The chain uses TRBV14 and TRBJ2-1, with 10 bases fitting TRBD1. CDR1 and CDR2 (germline): SGHDN, FVKESK. V was clipped by 4 bases and J by 0 bases; unmatched bases: 6. The CDR3 is made up of 17 amino acids. The CDR3 bases are TGTGCCAGCAGCCGCGACAGGGGGCGAATCTCCTACAATGAGCAGTTCTTC. Protein sequence: CASSRDRGRISYNEQFF.

V usage is TRBV7-6 and J usage is TRBJ1-6, with D possibly matching TRBD1 (5 bases). There are 15 residues in the CDR3. Per the germline V gene, CDR1 is SGHVS and CDR2 is FNYEAQ. The germline V and J ends were trimmed by 4 bases and 9 bases, with 16 bases remaining between them. DNA of the CDR3: TGTGCCAGCAGCTCCGCTCGGGGGAATGGTTCACCCCTCCACTTT. The encoded protein is CASSSARGNGSPLHF.

The chain uses TRBV12-3 or TRBV12-4 and TRBJ2-7, with TRBD1 matching over 9 bases. V lost 11 bases to trimming and J lost 6 bases; unmatched junction nucleotides: 11. The CDR3 is made up of 13 amino acids. CDR3 DNA: TGTGCCTCCGGGACAGGGAGAGTCATCGAGCAGTACTTC. Translated: CASGTGRVIEQYF.

The V call is TRBV5-4, the J call TRBJ2-7; 8 nucleotides agree with TRBD1. The germline CDR1 and CDR2 sequences are SGHNT and YYREEE (reference sequence). The CDR3 is 15 amino acids. Losses at the gene ends were 4 bases for V and 3 bases for J; bases not matched to a gene: 9. This CDR3 reads CASSRGTGGSYEQYF. The CDR3 DNA reads as TGTGCCAGCAGCCGCGGGACAGGAGGAAGCTACGAGCAGTACTTC. Full variable domain (remainder filled in from reference TRBV5-4 and TRBJ2-7): ETGVTQSPTHLIKTRGQQVTLRCSSQSGHNTVSWYQQALGQGPQFIFQYYREEENGRGNFPPRFSGLQFPNYSSELNVNALELDDSALYLCASSRGTGGSYEQYFGPGTRLTVT.

V is TRBV10-2 and J is TRBJ2-5; D perhaps matches TRBD2 (7 bases). The CDR3 loop spans 15 amino acids. The germline V gene encodes CDR1 WSHSY and CDR2 SAAADI. Trimming removed 7 bases from V and 4 bases from J, with 19 bases in between. In DNA form, the CDR3 reads TGCGCCAGCAAGCCTTATTTGGCGGGGGCAGAGACCCAGTACTTC. Amino acids: CASKPYLAGAETQYF.

J is TRBJ2-2 and V is TRBV7-6; the match to TRBD2 covers 10 bases. Germline CDR1 reads SGHVS; CDR2 reads FNYEAQ. The junction had 10 bases not matched to a gene; V was cut back by 1 base and J by 2 bases. The CDR3 covers 19 residues. The CDR3 is CASSLGAGLAGENTGELFF. CDR3 nucleotides: TGTGCCAGCAGCTTAGGCGCGGGCCTAGCGGGGGAAAACACCGGGGAGCTGTTTTTT.

This chain connects TRBV7-3 to TRBJ1-2; D is possibly TRBD1 (6 bases). V was cut by 5 bases and J by 2 bases, with 15 bases left in between. CDR3 length equals 15 residues. CDR1 and CDR2 from the germline V gene are SGHTA and FQGTGA. This CDR3 is CASSQGGGANYGYTF. The DNA of the CDR3 is TGTGCCAGCAGCCAAGGTGGGGGCGCAAACTATGGCTACACCTTC.

The chain combines TRBV14 with TRBJ2-7; 8 nucleotides agree with TRBD1. V lost 3 bases to trimming and J lost 2 bases; unmatched junction nucleotides: 3. CDR1 and CDR2 from the germline V gene are SGHDN and FVKESK. The CDR3 extends over 14 amino acids. The CDR3 nucleotides are TGTGCCAGCAGCCAGACAGGGGTTCCCTACGAGCAGTACTTC. Translated, it gives CASSQTGVPYEQYF.

The chain employs TRBV19 and TRBJ1-2; D gene unclear. CDR1 is LNHDA, CDR2 SQIVND, per germline (reference sequence). The CDR3 has 13 residues. The V end lost 1 base, the J end lost 4 bases, and 7 bases lay between the germline ends. The CDR3: CASSIAELYGYTF. The CDR3 region has the DNA TGTGCCAGTAGTATAGCGGAGCTCTATGGCTACACCTTC.

This rearrangement joins TRBV6-5 to TRBJ1-1, with D perhaps TRBD1 (6 bases). This CDR3 is 14 amino acids long. From germline, CDR1 is MNHEY and CDR2 SVGAGI. The ends were cut back, 5 bases at V and 2 bases at J, with 12 bases in the middle. The CDR3 loop is CASSRGGGNTEAFF. The CDR3 DNA is TGTGCCAGCAGTAGAGGGGGGGGAAACACTGAAGCTTTCTTT.

The CDR3 DNA sequence: TGTGCCAGCAGCTCCGCGGGGGCGGGTCGGGCCCAGTACTTC. Amino acids: CASSSAGAGRAQYF. V and J are TRBV7-2 and TRBJ2-5; tentatively, D is TRBD2 (7 bases). Trimming pared 4 bases from V and 9 bases from J, leaving 18 bases between. CDR1 is SGHTA and CDR2 is FQGNSA in the germline V gene. This CDR3 has 14 residues.

The chain employs TRBV19 and TRBJ2-7, with D possibly TRBD2 on 6 matching bases. Trimming cost V 9 bases and J 6 bases, with 15 bases left between them. Germline V gene sequence: CDR1 LNHDA, CDR2 SQIVND (reference sequence). This CDR3 has 12 residues. Written as DNA, the CDR3 is TGTGCCAGCGCTCATGGGAGGAGCGAGCAGTACTTC. Translation gives CASAHGRSEQYF. The full variable domain, with the rest looked up from reference TRBV19 and TRBJ2-7, is DGGITQSPKYLFRKEGQNVTLSCEQNLNHDAMYWYRQDPGQGLRLIYYSQIVNDFQKGDIAEGYSVSREKKESFPLTVTSAQKNPTAFYLCASAHGRSEQYFGPGTRLTVT.

The genes are TRBV19 and TRBJ1-6; the D is unclear. Trimming stripped 8 bases from V and 10 bases from J, with 18 bases between. The V gene's germline CDR1 is LNHDA and CDR2 SQIVND (reference sequence). This CDR3 spans 14 amino acids. Written as DNA, the CDR3 is TGTGCCAGTCGAACTACCCTGGTTGGATCACCCCTCCACTTT. Residues: CASRTTLVGSPLHF. The whole variable domain, filled in from reference TRBV19 and TRBJ1-6, reads DGGITQSPKYLFRKEGQNVTLSCEQNLNHDAMYWYRQDPGQGLRLIYYSQIVNDFQKGDIAEGYSVSREKKESFPLTVTSAQKNPTAFYLCASRTTLVGSPLHFGNGTRLTVT.

V usage is TRBV7-8 and J usage is TRBJ1-1, with D possibly TRBD1 on 6 matching bases. V dropped 0 bases and J dropped 3 bases, with 11 bases sitting between them. The germline V gene encodes CDR1 SGHVS and CDR2 FQNEAQ. The CDR3 runs to 15 residues. The CDR3 loop is CASSLAYRADTEAFF. Here the CDR3 DNA reads TGTGCCAGCAGCTTAGCTTACAGGGCGGACACTGAAGCTTTCTTT.

The V and J genes are TRBV5-1 and TRBJ2-7; 14 bases are shared with TRBD2. The J segment lost 2 bases and the V segment lost 4 bases, leaving 14 bases of the junction unmatched. The CDR3 spans 19 residues. Germline lookup yields CDR1 SGHRS and CDR2 YFSETQ. CDR3: CASSPYLPGLAGVPYEQYF. The CDR3 nucleotides are TGCGCCAGCAGCCCTTACCTTCCGGGACTAGCGGGGGTACCCTACGAGCAGTACTTC.

This chain joins TRBV25-1 and TRBJ2-3; a weak D match, TRBD1 (5 bases). The length of the CDR3 is 14 residues. CDR1 MGHDK and CDR2 SYGVNS come from the germline V gene. Deletions cut 0 bases from V and 3 bases from J, with 7 bases between. In DNA, the CDR3 is TGTGCCAGCAGTGAATACCAGGGAACAGATACGCAGTATTTT. Amino acid sequence: CASSEYQGTDTQYF.

The rearrangement joins TRBV9 to TRBJ1-2; D remains unclear. There are 11 residues in the CDR3. V lost 4 bases and J 6 bases, leaving 7 bases between the germline ends. Looked up from germline, CDR1 is SGDLS and CDR2 is YYNGEE. The chain's CDR3 is CASSSRNGYTF. DNA of the CDR3: TGTGCCAGCAGCTCCAGGAATGGCTACACCTTC.

This chain links TRBV27 with TRBJ2-7, with 9 nucleotides matching TRBD1. CDR1 and CDR2 (germline): MNHEY, SMNVEV (reference sequence). The J segment lost 2 bases and the V segment lost 5 bases, leaving 7 bases of the junction unmatched. There are 15 residues in the CDR3. DNA for the CDR3: TGTGCCAGCAGTACGACCGGGACAGGGACCTACGAGCAGTACTTC. Translation: CASSTTGTGTYEQYF.

This clone occurred a few times. This sequence joins TRBV5-4 and TRBJ2-1; 11 nucleotides match TRBD2. Trimming removed 6 bases from V and 4 bases from J; junction bases left unmatched: 6. The germline V gene encodes CDR1 SGHNT and CDR2 YYREEE (reference sequence). This CDR3 region has 15 residues. The CDR3 loop is CASKIAGGAYNEQFF. As DNA, the CDR3 is TGTGCCAGCAAGATAGCGGGGGGGGCATACAATGAGCAGTTCTTC.

The chain joins TRBV7-9 to TRBJ2-5; 8 bases map to TRBD2. V trimming: 4 bases; J trimming: 4 bases; junction bases outside the gene matches: 2. From germline, CDR1 is SEHNR and CDR2 FQNEAQ (reference sequence). The CDR3 has 13 amino acids. The CDR3 DNA is TGTGCCAGCAGCTCTACTAGCGGAGAGACCCAGTACTTC. Residues: CASSSTSGETQYF.

This chain joins TRBV6-4 and TRBJ1-2; perhaps TRBD1 as D (5 bases). The CDR3 contains 13 residues. Trimming took 0 bases from V and 6 from J, leaving 8 bases between them. Germline lookup yields CDR1 MRHNA and CDR2 SNTAGT. Here the CDR3 DNA reads TGTGCCAGCAGTGACTCCCAGGGCCATGGCTACACCTTC. Translating gives CASSDSQGHGYTF.